A selection of T cell receptor beta chains follows, all from one sample in a study of blood T cell repertoires in COVID-19. Profiled with immunoSEQ multiplex PCR; TCRdb holds only in-frame clones, not every one. The sample has around 63,000 clones; around 87% are singletons. Sequences were obtained from peripheral blood. All receptors derive from a woman in her sixties with COVID-19, enrolled during active disease. The CDR3 runs from the conserved cysteine through the conserved F or W. A D gene is named only where the DNA matches it firmly. Some rows mark clone size as missing; the rest say once, few, many or name a class of expanded clone.

TRBV4-3	TRBD2	once	TRBJ2-7	CASSSSVGSGSGYEQYF	TGCGCCAGCAGCTCCTCGGTGGGTAGCGGGAGTGGGTACGAGCAGTACTTC
TRBV11-2	NA	NA	TRBJ1-2	CASSQYGLAGYTF	TGTGCCAGCAGCCAGTACGGACTCGCCGGCTACACCTTC
TRBV5-1	NA	NA	TRBJ2-1	CASSGTLLATNEQFF	TGCGCCAGCAGCGGAACCCTTCTAGCGACTAATGAGCAGTTCTTC
TRBV6-7	NA	NA	TRBJ1-4	CASSYSRGYNEKLFF	TGTGCCAGCAGTTACTCTAGGGGTTATAATGAAAAACTGTTTTTT
TRBV7-9	NA	NA	TRBJ1-1	CASSFGTSNTEAFF	TGTGCCAGCAGCTTCGGGACATCGAACACTGAAGCTTTCTTT
TRBV24-1	TRBD2	NA	TRBJ2-7	CATSGVNVAGGPDEQYF	TGTGCCACCAGTGGAGTTAATGTAGCGGGAGGGCCCGACGAGCAGTACTTC
TRBV18	NA	NA	TRBJ2-5	CASSPSPSATQYF	TGTGCCAGCTCACCATCCCCTAGCGCGACCCAGTACTTC
TRBV29-1	NA	NA	TRBJ2-7	CSVEEVTLLSYEQYF	TGCAGCGTTGAAGAAGTCACACTACTCTCCTACGAGCAGTACTTC
TRBV5-1	NA	NA	TRBJ2-3	CASSYRGHSTDTQYF	TGCGCCAGCAGTTATCGGGGACACTCCACAGATACGCAGTATTTT
TRBV2	TRBD1	NA	TRBJ2-7	CASSRDSYEQYF	TGTGCCAGCAGTCGGGACAGCTACGAGCAGTACTTC
TRBV29-1	NA	NA	TRBJ2-7	CSVEASGGGMGEQYF	TGCAGCGTTGAAGCCTCGGGAGGGGGCATGGGCGAGCAGTACTTC
TRBV18	TRBD1	NA	TRBJ1-1	CASSPPTTGPEAFF	TGTGCCAGCTCACCACCTACGACAGGGCCTGAAGCTTTCTTT
TRBV19	NA	NA	TRBJ1-2	CASSKRTAYGYTF	TGTGCCAGTAGTAAGAGGACAGCCTATGGCTACACCTTC
TRBV4-2	NA	once	TRBJ1-3	CASSRDGGSGNTIYF	TGTGCCAGCAGCCGGGACGGGGGGTCTGGAAACACCATATATTTT
TRBV7-2	NA	NA	TRBJ2-7	CASSLPQPRSPYEQYF	TGTGCCAGCAGCCTTCCTCAACCCAGGTCCCCCTACGAGCAGTACTTC
TRBV19	NA	NA	TRBJ2-7	CASSIDLSRGATEQYF	TGTGCCAGTAGTATAGATCTATCTCGGGGGGCAACCGAGCAGTACTTC
TRBV19	NA	NA	TRBJ1-2	CASSRTGQDYGYTF	TGTGCCAGTAGTAGAACAGGGCAGGACTATGGCTACACCTTC
TRBV11-3	TRBD2	few	TRBJ2-7	CASAPRRERYEQYF	TGTGCCAGCGCGCCTCGGCGGGAGCGCTACGAGCAGTACTTC
TRBV4-3	NA	NA	TRBJ2-7	CASSQGESYYEQYF	TGCGCCAGCAGCCAAGGCGAGAGTTACTACGAGCAGTACTTC
TRBV6-5	TRBD1	NA	TRBJ1-1	CASRLDRGMNTEAFF	TGTGCCAGCAGGCTCGACAGGGGGATGAACACTGAAGCTTTCTTT
TRBV27	TRBD1	NA	TRBJ1-1	CASIGGQALVSEAFF	TGTGCCAGCATAGGCGGACAGGCCCTAGTAAGTGAAGCTTTCTTT
TRBV7-9	TRBD2	NA	TRBJ2-2	CASSPGLAGGVGELFF	TGTGCCAGCAGCCCAGGACTAGCGGGGGGCGTCGGGGAGCTGTTTTTT
TRBV5-1	TRBD2	NA	TRBJ2-1	CASSLRTSANNEQFF	TGCGCCAGCAGCTTGCGGACTAGCGCTAACAATGAGCAGTTCTTC
TRBV3-1/TRBV3-2	NA	NA	TRBJ1-5	CASSQAGVSNQPQHF	TGTGCCAGCAGCCAGGCGGGCGTTAGCAATCAGCCCCAGCATTTT
TRBV7-7	TRBD1	NA	TRBJ2-2	CASSPRAGGIGELFF	TGTGCTAGCAGCCCTCGGGCAGGGGGCATCGGGGAGCTGTTTTTT
TRBV27	TRBD2	NA	TRBJ2-7	CASSLDPGGTYEQYF	TGTGCCAGCAGTTTGGATCCGGGGGGGACCTACGAGCAGTACTTC
TRBV5-1	NA	NA	TRBJ1-1	CASSLRQGTEAFF	TGCGCCAGCAGCTTGAGGCAGGGCACTGAAGCTTTCTTT
TRBV29-1	NA	NA	TRBJ2-5	CSVDGTSYQETQYF	TGCAGCGTTGACGGGACTTCCTACCAAGAGACCCAGTACTTC
TRBV7-6	NA	NA	TRBJ2-2	CASSLRDSLTGELFF	TGTGCCAGCAGCCTGCGGGACAGCCTCACCGGGGAGCTGTTTTTT
TRBV11-3	NA	NA	TRBJ2-1	CASRSLGTYNEQFF	TGTGCCAGCAGATCGCTCGGGACCTACAATGAGCAGTTCTTC
TRBV19	TRBD2	NA	TRBJ2-3	CASSIGLADTDTQYF	TGTGCCAGTAGTATCGGACTAGCGGACACAGATACGCAGTATTTT
TRBV7-9	NA	NA	TRBJ2-7	CASSRLESSYEQYF	TGTGCCAGCAGCCGACTCGAGAGCTCCTACGAGCAGTACTTC
TRBV6-2/TRBV6-3	NA	NA	TRBJ2-7	CASSRPDSSYEQYF	TGTGCCAGCAGTCGCCCGGACAGCTCCTACGAGCAGTACTTC
TRBV6-2/TRBV6-3	NA	NA	TRBJ2-7	CASSYNSRDISYEQYF	TGTGCCAGCAGTTATAATAGTCGGGACATCTCCTACGAGCAGTACTTC
TRBV11-2	NA	NA	TRBJ2-4	CASSLLRTTKNIQYF	TGTGCCAGCAGCTTGCTACGGACTACCAAAAACATTCAGTACTTC
TRBV4-1	NA	NA	TRBJ2-7	CASSQGPRPSYEQYF	TGCGCCAGCAGCCAAGGGCCGAGGCCGTCCTACGAGCAGTACTTC
TRBV19	TRBD1	NA	TRBJ2-7	CASTKTGGSYEQYF	TGTGCCAGTACCAAGACAGGGGGGTCCTACGAGCAGTACTTC
TRBV27	TRBD1	NA	TRBJ1-1	CASSLSGQNIEAFF	TGTGCCAGCAGTTTATCGGGACAGAATATTGAAGCTTTCTTT
TRBV9	NA	few	TRBJ1-2	CASSVGGGYGYTF	TGTGCCAGCAGCGTAGGGGGCGGCTATGGCTACACCTTC
TRBV30	NA	NA	TRBJ2-4	CAGNRRRGAKNIQYF	TGTGCCGGGAATAGGCGGAGGGGAGCCAAAAACATTCAGTACTTC
TRBV7-2	NA	NA	TRBJ1-2	CASSRTLGPNYGYTF	TGTGCCAGCAGCAGAACACTGGGGCCTAACTATGGCTACACCTTC
TRBV18	NA	NA	TRBJ1-2	CASSRKDIYGYTF	TGTGCCAGCTCCCGAAAGGACATCTATGGCTACACCTTC
TRBV27	TRBD2	NA	TRBJ2-3	CASSKPGLAGVVTDTQYF	TGTGCCAGCAGTAAACCGGGACTAGCGGGAGTCGTCACAGATACGCAGTATTTT
TRBV6-6	TRBD1	NA	TRBJ1-4	CASRPRQGANEKLFF	TGTGCCAGCAGACCCCGACAGGGCGCTAATGAAAAACTGTTTTTT
TRBV10-3	NA	NA	TRBJ1-1	CAISRGPNTEAFF	TGTGCCATCAGTAGGGGCCCGAACACTGAAGCTTTCTTT
TRBV7-2	NA	NA	TRBJ1-5	CASSFGGQPQHF	TGTGCCAGCAGCTTTGGAGGCCAGCCCCAGCATTTT
TRBV12-5	TRBD1	NA	TRBJ1-2	CASGASGGAGYTF	TGTGCTAGTGGCGCCTCAGGGGGCGCGGGCTACACCTTC
TRBV7-2	TRBD2	NA	TRBJ2-1	CASSLSGLGDYNEQFF	TGTGCCAGCAGCTTAAGTGGACTAGGGGACTACAATGAGCAGTTCTTC
TRBV19	NA	NA	TRBJ2-7	CASSIGGWYEQYF	TGTGCCAGTAGTATAGGAGGGTGGTACGAGCAGTACTTC
TRBV27	NA	once	TRBJ2-7	CASSGTSLSYEQYF	TGTGCCAGCAGTGGCACCTCTCTTTCCTACGAGCAGTACTTC
TRBV5-4	TRBD1	once	TRBJ2-7	CASSSGTAFYEQYF	TGTGCCAGCAGCTCCGGGACAGCCTTCTACGAGCAGTACTTC
TRBV2	NA	NA	TRBJ1-4	CASSEGREKLFF	TGTGCCAGCAGTGAAGGCAGGGAAAAACTGTTTTTT
TRBV9	TRBD2	NA	TRBJ2-5	CASSTPVFGTRKETQYF	TGTGCCAGCAGCACCCCCGTCTTCGGGACTAGAAAGGAGACCCAGTACTTC
TRBV19	TRBD1	NA	TRBJ1-1	CASGYPGQGAEAFF	TGTGCCAGTGGCTACCCGGGACAGGGGGCCGAGGCTTTCTTT
TRBV6-2/TRBV6-3	NA	NA	TRBJ1-2	CASSYRGVNYGYTF	TGTGCCAGCAGTTACCGGGGGGTAAACTATGGCTACACCTTC
TRBV11-2	TRBD2	NA	TRBJ2-3	CASSLRRLAGGPDTQYF	TGTGCCAGCAGCTTAAGGAGACTAGCGGGAGGGCCAGATACGCAGTATTTT
TRBV6-2/TRBV6-3	TRBD1	NA	TRBJ2-2	CASSYDRARTGELFF	TGTGCCAGCAGTTACGACAGGGCGCGTACCGGGGAGCTGTTTTTT
TRBV14	NA	NA	TRBJ2-1	CASSARVFSEEQFF	TGTGCCAGCAGCGCACGGGTCTTCTCGGAAGAGCAGTTCTTC